One and the same sample provided the 25 T cell receptor beta chains below, sequenced in a study of cytomegalovirus exposure and HLA in healthy donors. It was with 60 Vbeta and 13 Jbeta primers that the PCR ran. The data were produced by immunoSEQ multiplex PCR, yet TCRdb's version contains in-frame clones alone and is incomplete. The sample records 100,000 to 150,000 clones, roughly 80% being singletons. Sequencing used PBMCs. The origin of the receptors is a man between 18 and 29 years old in good health and CMV-seropositive.

The chain employs TRBV18 and TRBJ2-7; D may be TRBD1 (6 bases). V lost 1 base, J lost 6 bases, and 16 bases lay in between. Germline V gene data show CDR1 as KGHSH and CDR2 as LQKENI. The CDR3 sequence is 15 residues long. The CDR3 protein is CASSPLKLGAFEQYF. The CDR3 nucleotides are TGTGCCAGCTCACCACTAAAATTGGGGGCCTTCGAGCAGTACTTC.

V gene TRBV7-6 combines with J gene TRBJ2-1, with D possibly being TRBD2 (5 bases). V lost 3 bases and J 0 bases, leaving 6 bases between the germline ends. The CDR3 has 14 amino acids. Germline-derived CDR1 and CDR2 are SGHVS and FNYEAQ. In nucleotides, the CDR3 is TGTGCCAGCAGCTTGGGGAGCTCCTACAATGAGCAGTTCTTC. It codes for CASSLGSSYNEQFF.

This clone has a handful of counts. The chain is built from TRBV10-3 and TRBJ2-2; 8 bases agree with TRBD1. The germline CDR1 and CDR2 sequences are ENHRY and SYGVKD. The V segment lost 6 bases and the J segment 7 bases; nucleotides outside the gene matches: 10. The CDR3 is 15 residues long. The CDR3, as DNA: TGTGCCATCAGCAGTGCCGACAGGGGTAACGGGGAGCTGTTTTTT. Translated: CAISSADRGNGELFF.

The chain is built from TRBV2 and TRBJ1-1, with D possibly TRBD1 on 5 matching bases. The CDR3 runs 13 residues. Trimming shortened V by 10 bases and J by 3 bases, and 15 bases separated the two germline ends. Germline values: CDR1 SNHLY, CDR2 FYNNEI. This CDR3 is CAKKQDRDTEAFF. As DNA, the CDR3 is TGTGCCAAAAAACAGGATAGGGACACTGAAGCTTTCTTT. Based on the CDR3 plus reference TRBV2 and TRBJ1-1, the full variable domain is EPEVTQTPSHQVTQMGQEVILRCVPISNHLYFYWYRQILGQKVEFLVSFYNNEISEKSEIFDDQFSVERPDGSNFTLKIRSTKLEDSAMYFCAKKQDRDTEAFFGQGTRLTVV.

The chain couples TRBV23-1 to TRBJ2-1; 11 positions match TRBD2. TRBV23-1 is reported as an ORF; its role is uncertain. The CDR3 sequence is 17 residues long. V gave up 0 bases and J gave up 2 bases; unmatched junction bases: 3. This CDR3 reads CASSQSGTSGTYNEQFF. CDR3 nucleotides: TGCGCCAGCAGTCAATCAGGGACTAGCGGAACCTACAATGAGCAGTTCTTC.

The chain combines TRBV19 with TRBJ2-1; 11 nucleotides line up with TRBD2. The CDR3 runs 17 residues. V trimming: 3 bases; J trimming: 9 bases; junction bases outside the gene matches: 13. Germline-derived CDR1 and CDR2 are LNHDA and SQIVND (reference sequence). The CDR3 nucleotides read TGTGCCAGTAGTATCCCCCTTACTAGCGGGAGATGGAGTGAGCAGTTCTTC. Translation gives CASSIPLTSGRWSEQFF. Full variable domain (remainder filled in from reference TRBV19 and TRBJ2-1): DGGITQSPKYLFRKEGQNVTLSCEQNLNHDAMYWYRQDPGQGLRLIYYSQIVNDFQKGDIAEGYSVSREKKESFPLTVTSAQKNPTAFYLCASSIPLTSGRWSEQFFGPGTRLTVL.

The chain joins TRBV4-2 to TRBJ2-7; D uncertain. CDR1 and CDR2 (germline): LGHNA, YNFKEQ. V was pared by 0 bases and J by 1 base, with 10 bases between. The CDR3 runs to 15 residues. This chain's CDR3 is CASSQEVQISYEQYF. As DNA, the CDR3 is TGTGCCAGCAGCCAAGAAGTCCAGATTTCCTACGAGCAGTACTTC.

V gene TRBV6-5 combines with J gene TRBJ2-3; 7 nucleotides align to TRBD2. The V segment lost 7 bases and the J segment 8 bases; nucleotides outside the gene matches: 12. The CDR3 loop spans 14 amino acids. Germline lookup yields CDR1 MNHEY and CDR2 SVGAGI. The CDR3 here is CASNSGGPTGTQYF. In DNA form, the CDR3 reads TGTGCCAGCAATTCGGGGGGACCCACCGGTACGCAGTATTTT.

A single count supports this clone. This sequence joins TRBV7-2 and TRBJ2-6; 7 bases line up with TRBD2. Germline V lookup: CDR1 SGHTA, CDR2 FQGNSA. After removal of 6 bases from V and 2 bases from J, the junction contained 10 bases not matched to a gene. The CDR3 contains 17 residues. The CDR3 DNA reads TGTGCCAGCAGGTACGGGGGGTTCGAGGCTGGGGCCAACGTCCTGACTTTC. As protein: CASRYGGFEAGANVLTF. The entire variable domain, with the rest obtained from reference TRBV7-2 and TRBJ2-6, is as follows: GAGVSQSPSNKVTEKGKDVELRCDPISGHTALYWYRQSLGQGLEFLIYFQGNSAPDKSGLPSDRFSAERTGGSVSTLTIQRTQQEDSAVYLCASRYGGFEAGANVLTFGAGSRLTVL.

CDR3 bases: TGTGCCAGCAGTGCTGGCCGAATGAGCAATCAGCCCCAGCATTTT. As protein: CASSAGRMSNQPQHF. The chain joins TRBV2 to TRBJ1-5; unclear D gene. V lost 4 bases to trimming and J lost 1 base, with 11 bases between them. The CDR3 extends over 15 amino acids. Germline V gene sequence: CDR1 SNHLY, CDR2 FYNNEI.

This chain connects TRBV6-1 to TRBJ2-3, with 12 bases identical to TRBD2. The ends lost 4 bases at V and 4 bases at J; junction bases unmatched: 6. The CDR3 extends over 16 amino acids. Germline lookup yields CDR1 MNHNS and CDR2 SASEGT. The CDR3 region has the DNA TGTGCCAGCAGTGTCACTAGCGGGGGGCTTCCAGATACGCAGTATTTT. Encoded protein: CASSVTSGGLPDTQYF.

J is TRBJ1-2 and V is TRBV4-1; 8 bases fit TRBD1. J lost 7 bases, V lost 2 bases, and 3 bases had no gene match. The CDR3 sequence is 13 residues long. Germline V gene sequence: CDR1 MGHRA, CDR2 YSYEKL. The CDR3 protein is CASSQTGGAGYTF. Here the CDR3 DNA reads TGCGCCAGCAGCCAAACAGGGGGGGCTGGCTACACCTTC.

The chain joins TRBV4-1 to TRBJ2-3; TRBD2 matches 7 bases. V lost 0 bases, J lost 0 bases, and 6 bases stayed unmatched. Germline V gene lookup returns CDR1 MGHRA and CDR2 YSYEKL. This CDR3 has 17 amino acids. The CDR3 nucleotides read TGCGCCAGCAGCCAAGATTGGACTAGTCAAAGCACAGATACGCAGTATTTT. It translates to CASSQDWTSQSTDTQYF.

V is TRBV29-1 and J is TRBJ1-2, with a tentative D call TRBD1 (6 bases). Trimming cost V 4 bases and J 6 bases, with 9 bases left between them. Germline lookup yields CDR1 SQVTM and CDR2 ANQGSEA. This CDR3 is 11 amino acids long. The CDR3 spells CSVGQGNGYTF. Here the CDR3 DNA reads TGCAGCGTTGGTCAGGGGAATGGCTACACCTTC.

In this sample, this clone turned up once. The rearrangement links TRBV6-6 to TRBJ1-1; D remains ambiguous. V gave up 6 bases and J gave up 3 bases, with 11 bases separating them. The CDR3 runs 13 residues. In germline, CDR1 is MNHNY, CDR2 SVGAGI (reference sequence). CDR3 region: CASSKRYDTEAFF. The CDR3 coding sequence is TGTGCCAGCAGCAAGAGATATGACACTGAAGCTTTCTTT.

The chain links TRBV5-5 to TRBJ1-3; 11 nucleotides agree with TRBD1. The germline V gene encodes CDR1 SGHKS and CDR2 YYEKEE (reference sequence). The length of the CDR3 is 15 residues. V trimming: 3 bases; J trimming: 5 bases; junction bases outside the gene matches: 4. The DNA of the CDR3 is TGTGCCAGCAGCTCTGGGACAGGGGGTAGAAACACCATATATTTT. Protein: CASSSGTGGRNTIYF.

In its sample, this clone was seen once. The CDR3, as DNA: TGTGCCAGCAGCCCCACCGGGACTAACGCGGCCGAGCAGTACTTC. The encoded protein is CASSPTGTNAAEQYF. This sequence joins TRBV7-9 and TRBJ2-7, with 7 bases matching TRBD2. The germline V gene encodes CDR1 SEHNR and CDR2 FQNEAQ (reference sequence). The CDR3 is made up of 15 amino acids. V was clipped by 5 bases and J by 6 bases; unmatched bases: 13.

J is TRBJ2-7 and V is TRBV7-2, with 12 nucleotides matching TRBD2. Germline CDR1 is SGHTA and CDR2 is FQGNSA. J lost 3 bases, V lost 3 bases, and 15 bases had no gene match. The CDR3 is 19 residues long. The CDR3 nucleotides are TGTGCCAGCAGCTTTACTAGCGGGGGGCGCGCCGCCTCCATCTACGAGCAGTACTTC. As protein: CASSFTSGGRAASIYEQYF.

The rearrangement uses TRBV2 and TRBJ1-1; the D gene is possibly TRBD1 (6 bases). V lost 4 bases, J lost 3 bases, and 9 bases lay in between. The CDR3 totals 13 residues. CDR1 and CDR2 (germline): SNHLY, FYNNEI. CDR3 DNA: TGTGCCAGCAGTGCTGCAGGGGACACTGAAGCTTTCTTT. It codes for CASSAAGDTEAFF.

The chain combines TRBV4-2 with TRBJ2-5; maybe TRBD2 (5 bases). V shed 0 bases and J shed 1 base, with 12 bases lying between them. The length of the CDR3 is 16 residues. The V gene's germline CDR1 is LGHNA and CDR2 YNFKEQ. Here the CDR3 reads CASSQDLWEPQETQYF. The DNA for the CDR3 is TGTGCCAGCAGCCAAGATCTTTGGGAGCCCCAAGAGACCCAGTACTTC.

This clone was observed a handful of times. V gene TRBV5-1 combines with J gene TRBJ1-5; weak D call: TRBD1 (6 bases). The CDR3 is 15 residues long. Germline loops: CDR1 SGHRS, CDR2 YFSETQ. Trimming cost V 1 base and J 3 bases, with 11 bases left between them. This chain's CDR3 is CASSLRGGNNQPQHF. The CDR3 bases are TGCGCCAGCAGCTTGCGAGGGGGAAACAATCAGCCCCAGCATTTT.

This chain uses TRBV4-2 with TRBJ1-2; 10 nucleotides agree with TRBD1. Germline CDR1 LGHNA, CDR2 YNFKEQ. V lost 0 bases, J lost 7 bases, and 2 bases stayed unmatched. The CDR3 consists of 14 residues. CDR3 protein: CASSQEDRGLGYTF. The CDR3 DNA reads TGTGCCAGCAGCCAAGAAGACAGGGGGCTTGGCTACACCTTC.

The rearrangement links TRBV9 to TRBJ2-1, with 8 bases aligning to TRBD1. Germline V CDR1 and CDR2: SGDLS, YYNGEE. The CDR3 covers 17 residues. Losses at the gene ends were 4 bases for V and 4 bases for J; bases not matched to a gene: 13. CDR3 sequence (DNA): TGTGCCAGCAGCATAAGGACAGGGAAGGGACCTTACAATGAGCAGTTCTTC. Amino acid sequence: CASSIRTGKGPYNEQFF.

The chain carries TRBV10-1 and TRBJ2-7; 12 positions match TRBD2. Germline loops: CDR1 WNHNN, CDR2 SYGVQD (reference sequence). The CDR3 is 17 residues long. J gave up 7 bases and V 2 bases, and 12 bases lay outside the gene matches. CDR3 DNA sequence: TGCGCCAGCAGTGAGGACCTGACTAGCGGGGGCCAAAAAGAGCAGTACTTC. It codes for CASSEDLTSGGQKEQYF.

This clone occurred once. The V and J genes are TRBV2 and TRBJ1-2, with 9 bases aligning to TRBD1. This CDR3 is built from 15 residues. Germline-derived CDR1 and CDR2 are SNHLY and FYNNEI. Trimming removed 6 bases from V and 5 bases from J; junction bases left unmatched: 10. The CDR3 protein is CASRIGQGTNYGYTF. The CDR3 nucleotides are TGTGCCAGCAGAATCGGACAGGGGACAAATTATGGCTACACCTTC.